This TCR beta chain emerged from a study of T-cell reconstitution after alpha-beta-depleted transplantation in children (dated by TCRdb to between 2015 and 2016). Background for the entire study: T-cell immune reconstitution after TCRalphabeta/CD19-depleted allogeneic hematopoietic cell transplantation in children was quantitatively tracked in the study by means of TCR repertoire profiling.

Many counts were recorded for this clonotype. Its antigen has not been determined. Per-nucleotide qualities are absent, and no much larger clonotype sits a single base away. Paper-wide results and their limitations: The high TCRbeta diversity at day 60 in some patients was ascribed to recipient T cells and intrathymic progenitors that had survived conditioning. About two months after transplant, the apparently early recovery of alphabetaT-cell counts reportedly depended on just several hundred clones that had expanded rapidly and came from non-depleted graft cells. Over the following months the frequencies of hyperexpanded clones went down, and after one year T-cell counts and TCRbeta diversity were mostly credited to newly produced T cells.

The library was generated by PCR. Sequencing was performed on an Illumina HiSeq 2500. TCR libraries were prepared with molecular barcoding, using unique molecular identifiers to normalize TCRbeta repertoire quantification. TCRdb applied fastp at Q25 and MiXCR to the public reads, then kept only in-frame beta chains. Merged by CDR3 protein, the rows form single entries marked with the most common genes and DNA. The sample table holds under 750,000 distinct CDR3 sequences, of which about 21% were seen once. The ten largest clones represent about 14% of the sample. V and J lose 3 bases and 6 bases, and a span of 12 bases separates them. CDR1 and CDR2 were assigned from the germline V gene as MDHEN and SYDVKM. The CDR3, from cysteine to valine, totals 13 residues. The retained sequence is limited to the CDR3, 39 bases, with the frame set at the first base. Taken with the paper, the label for treatment or condition translates to: allogeneic hematopoietic cell transplantation with graft depleted of TCRalphabeta T cells and CD19 B cells. Transplant recipients were children who received TCRalphabeta/CD19-depleted allogeneic hematopoietic cell grafts.

The origin of this receptor is a boy younger than two who had a stem cell transplant for acute myeloid leukemia, so the T cells may come from the graft donor. The chain employs TRBV28 and TRBJ2-7; TRBD1 is a possible D gene, resting on 5 matching bases. Sequences were derived from PBMCs, mostly from graft donor cells, sampled 360 days after TCRalphabeta/CD19-depleted stem cell transplant. This receptor has the CDR3 CASSFYDSREQYV. The bases read TGTGCCAGCAGTTTTTACGACAGTCGCGAGCAGTACGTC.